These 31 T cell receptor beta chains originate from one sample sequenced in a study of blood T cell repertoires in COVID-19. Here immunoSEQ multiplex PCR was the method, and the copy in TCRdb shows in-frame clones only, minus some. The data show 180,000 or so clones, with approximately 78% seen just once and 2.5% to 3% held by the top ten. Sequenced: peripheral blood. The receptors were gathered from an elderly woman with active or convalescent COVID-19.

The chain uses TRBV4-3 and TRBJ2-4; 10 bases are a match to TRBD1. The CDR3 loop spans 15 amino acids. The V and J ends lost 2 bases and 6 bases, in that order; junction bases with no gene match: 4. Germline lookup yields CDR1 LGHNA and CDR2 YSLEER. The DNA of the CDR3 is TGCGCCAGCAGCCAACCCGGGACAGGGGTAAACATTCAGTACTTC. It yields the protein CASSQPGTGVNIQYF.

A few counts support this clone. This chain links TRBV28 with TRBJ1-2; 8 bases agree with TRBD1. CDR1 MDHEN and CDR2 SYDVKM come from the germline V gene. The CDR3 spans 13 residues. V was clipped by 8 bases and J by 5 bases; unmatched bases: 7. CDR3 loop: CASWRTGRYGYTF. The DNA for the CDR3 is TGTGCCAGCTGGCGGACAGGGCGGTATGGCTACACCTTC.

This clone was recorded a few times. The chain carries TRBV5-6 and TRBJ1-1; 7 bases align to TRBD1. Trimming took 3 bases from V and 5 from J; bases not matched to a gene: 7. CDR3 size: 14 residues. CDR1 and CDR2 (germline): SGHDT, YYEEEE. The CDR3 loop reads CASSWATGDTEAFF. The CDR3 DNA reads as TGTGCCAGCAGCTGGGCTACAGGGGATACTGAAGCTTTCTTT.

This clone was detected only once. The genes are TRBV6-2 or TRBV6-3 and TRBJ1-2; D remains unclear. This CDR3 comprises 12 residues. Trimming stripped 2 bases from V and 7 bases from J, with 8 bases between. Germline CDR1 is MNHEY and CDR2 is SVGEGT. The CDR3 DNA sequence: TGTGCCAGCAGTTACGTTCGAGGTGGCTACACCTTC. It codes for CASSYVRGGYTF.

The rearrangement joins TRBV2 to TRBJ1-1; no reliable D call. The CDR3 is 12 amino acids. Germline loops: CDR1 SNHLY, CDR2 FYNNEI. V lost 3 bases and J lost 1, with 3 bases in between. DNA for the CDR3: TGTGCCAGCAGTGACAAGAACACTGAAGCTTTCTTT. Protein product: CASSDKNTEAFF.

The V and J genes are TRBV9 and TRBJ2-7; 8 positions match TRBD1. The germline V gene encodes CDR1 SGDLS and CDR2 YYNGEE. This CDR3 contains 14 residues. Trimming removed 0 bases from V and 2 bases from J; junction bases left unmatched: 1. CDR3 protein: CASSVGQGTYEQYF. The CDR3, as DNA: TGTGCCAGCAGCGTAGGACAGGGGACCTACGAGCAGTACTTC.

J is TRBJ2-5 and V is TRBV27; 8 bases agree with TRBD1. Germline CDR1 reads MNHEY; CDR2 reads SMNVEV (reference sequence). Germline trimming cut 6 bases from V and 5 bases from J; bases unmatched to any gene: 14. The length of the CDR3 is 16 residues. The CDR3 reads CASSQRPGGFTETQYF. CDR3 in DNA: TGTGCCAGCAGCCAACGCCCAGGGGGCTTTACGGAGACCCAGTACTTC.

This clone was seen only a few times. The rearrangement uses TRBV27 and TRBJ2-1, with D hard to call. The V end was cut by 5 bases, the J end by 0 bases, with 11 bases between. The germline gives CDR1 MNHEY, CDR2 SMNVEV (reference sequence). The CDR3 contains 15 residues. Here the CDR3 DNA reads TGTGCCAGCAGTCAGCTTAGAGGCTCCTACAATGAGCAGTTCTTC. Translated: CASSQLRGSYNEQFF.

The chain couples TRBV6-5 to TRBJ1-2, with D possibly TRBD1 on 6 matching bases. The CDR3 sequence is 14 residues long. The V end lost 7 bases, the J end lost 6 bases, and 18 bases lay between the germline ends. Germline CDR1 reads MNHEY; CDR2 reads SVGAGI. CDR3 residues: CASTQGRGGDGYTF. CDR3 bases: TGTGCCAGCACCCAAGGGAGGGGGGGGGATGGCTACACCTTC.

This rearrangement joins TRBV19 to TRBJ2-2, with D tentatively TRBD2 (6 bases). The CDR3 is made up of 13 amino acids. Looked up from germline, CDR1 is LNHDA and CDR2 is SQIVND (reference sequence). Between the trimmed V and J ends, which lost 5 bases and 4 bases, there was a span of 8 bases. The CDR3 is CASSWDFTGELFF. The CDR3 nucleotides are TGTGCCAGTAGTTGGGACTTCACCGGGGAGCTGTTTTTT.

The CDR3 sequence: CATSEAGTFGGYEQYF. CDR3 DNA: TGTGCCACCAGTGAGGCCGGAACCTTCGGAGGATACGAGCAGTACTTC. The chain combines TRBV24-1 with TRBJ2-7, with D perhaps TRBD2 (5 bases). This CDR3 contains 16 residues. V was trimmed by 4 bases and J by 4 bases, leaving 19 bases between them. Germline values: CDR1 KGHDR, CDR2 SFDVKD.

The chain carries TRBV18 and TRBJ2-6; D uncertain. This CDR3 comprises 14 residues. V lost 4 bases and J 0 bases, leaving 4 bases between the germline ends. The germline CDR1 and CDR2 sequences are KGHSH and LQKENI. The CDR3 sequence is CASSLGSGANVLTF. CDR3 coding DNA: TGTGCCAGCTCACTCGGCTCTGGGGCCAACGTCCTGACTTTC.

The J gene is TRBJ2-4, the V gene TRBV28; 10 bases line up with TRBD2. The V and J ends lost 2 bases and 4 bases, in that order; junction bases with no gene match: 11. There are 18 residues in the CDR3. Germline CDR1 and CDR2: MDHEN and SYDVKM. CDR3 in amino acids: CASSLIAGGLEEKNIQYF. The CDR3, as DNA: TGTGCCAGCAGTTTAATAGCGGGGGGCCTAGAGGAGAAAAACATTCAGTACTTC.

This chain connects TRBV28 to TRBJ1-5; 7 bases align to TRBD1. Trimming took 2 bases from V and 12 from J; bases not matched to a gene: 4. Germline assignment: CDR1 MDHEN and CDR2 SYDVKM. The CDR3 spans 12 residues. The CDR3 loop is CASSLTQGSQHF. CDR3 bases: TGTGCCAGCAGTTTAACACAGGGGAGCCAGCATTTT.

The gene calls are TRBV4-1 and TRBJ2-4; D possibly corresponds to TRBD1 (5 bases). Germline assignment: CDR1 MGHRA and CDR2 YSYEKL. This CDR3 is 14 amino acids long. Trimming took off 0 bases at V and 9 bases at J, with 12 bases between the two ends. The CDR3 nucleotides are TGCGCCAGCAGCCAAGAGGGTAGGGGTTCCATTCAGTACTTC. It translates to CASSQEGRGSIQYF.

Comment on this clone: The sample carries other DNA sequences with the same CDR3. The chain employs TRBV28 and TRBJ2-5, with D unclear. Trimming cost V 6 bases and J 5 bases, with 16 bases left between them. The CDR3 runs to 14 residues. The germline CDR1 and CDR2 sequences are MDHEN and SYDVKM. The CDR3 is CASSSRTGRETQYF. CDR3 coding DNA: TGTGCCAGCAGCTCACGTACCGGCAGGGAGACCCAGTACTTC.

The chain recombines TRBV7-9 with TRBJ1-6, with 12 bases fitting TRBD1. Germline V gene lookup returns CDR1 SEHNR and CDR2 FQNEAQ (reference sequence). Trimming cost V 4 bases and J 10 bases; bases outside gene matches: 11. This CDR3 contains 17 residues. The CDR3 is CASSSNTGTGGGSPLHF. Written as DNA, the CDR3 is TGTGCCAGCAGCTCCAATACCGGGACAGGGGGCGGATCACCCCTCCACTTT.

V and J are TRBV4-2 and TRBJ2-7; maybe TRBD2 (6 bases). With 4 bases removed from V and 5 bases from J, the gap between germline ends came to 15 bases. Germline V gene sequence: CDR1 LGHNA, CDR2 YNFKEQ. There are 14 residues in the CDR3. The CDR3 bases are TGTGCCAGCAGCCCTGGGACTGGGGGAGACGAGCAGTACTTC. Translation: CASSPGTGGDEQYF.

The chain couples TRBV14 to TRBJ1-6, with D perhaps TRBD1 (5 bases). V gave up 3 bases and J gave up 9 bases, with 15 bases separating them. The CDR3 is 15 amino acids. CDR1 is SGHDN, CDR2 FVKESK, per germline. The chain's CDR3 is CASSQYSGARSPLHF. CDR3 DNA sequence: TGTGCCAGCAGCCAGTACTCTGGGGCCCGTTCACCCCTCCACTTT.

This clone was observed once. V is TRBV19 and J is TRBJ2-3; D might be TRBD1 (5 bases). CDR1 is LNHDA and CDR2 is SQIVND in the germline V gene (reference sequence). The CDR3 covers 14 residues. The V and J ends lost 6 bases and 2 bases respectively, with 12 bases between them. The CDR3 here is CASRKRQNTDTQYF. The CDR3 nucleotides are TGTGCCAGTAGAAAACGACAGAACACAGATACGCAGTATTTT.

This chain uses TRBV6-5 with TRBJ2-4; a possible D gene is TRBD2 (5 bases). Germline V lookup: CDR1 MNHEY, CDR2 SVGAGI. V was cut by 0 bases and J by 4 bases, with 10 bases left in between. CDR3 size: 15 residues. CDR3 nucleotides: TGTGCCAGCAGTTACTCGACGGGAACTAAAAACATTCAGTACTTC. It translates to CASSYSTGTKNIQYF.

V gene TRBV3-1 (or the pseudogene TRBV3-2) combines with J gene TRBJ1-5; no definite D call. The germline V and J ends were trimmed by 1 base and 4 bases, with 8 bases remaining between them. Germline CDR1 LGHDT, CDR2 YNNKEL (reference sequence). This CDR3 has 14 residues. The CDR3, as DNA: TGTGCCAGCAGCCAAGCACAGATAAATCAGCCCCAGCATTTT. It translates to CASSQAQINQPQHF.

This clone was seen only once. V and J are TRBV30 and TRBJ1-2; D unclear. V was clipped by 1 base and J by 8 bases, with 14 bases between them. The CDR3 consists of 13 residues. CDR1 and CDR2 (germline): GTSNPN, SVGIG (reference sequence). CDR3 in amino acids: CAWSDIAERGYTF. The CDR3 nucleotides are TGTGCCTGGAGTGACATAGCGGAGCGGGGCTACACCTTC. Looking up the rest from reference TRBV30 and TRBJ1-2 gives the full variable domain: SQTIHQWPATLVQPVGSPLSLECTVEGTSNPNLYWYRQAAGRGLQLLFYSVGIGQISSEVPQNLSASRPQDRQFILSSKKLLLSDSGFYLCAWSDIAERGYTFGSGTRLTVV.

This clone was observed a few times. The CDR3 is CASSWGQLSNQPQHF. The CDR3, as DNA: TGTGCCAGCAGCTGGGGACAGCTTAGCAATCAGCCCCAGCATTTT. This chain links TRBV5-6 with TRBJ1-5, with TRBD1 matching over 7 bases. This CDR3 contains 15 residues. Trimming removed 3 bases from V and 0 bases from J; junction bases left unmatched: 3. The V gene's germline CDR1 is SGHDT and CDR2 YYEEEE.

As concerns this clone: This sample also contains other DNA sequences that code for the same CDR3. The CDR3 protein is CASSPGTGGYGYTF. DNA for the CDR3: TGTGCCAGCTCACCGGGGACAGGGGGCTATGGCTACACCTTC. The chain couples TRBV18 to TRBJ1-2, with 11 bases that match TRBD1. V shed 3 bases, J shed 4 bases, and the junction held 1 base outside the gene matches. Germline lookup yields CDR1 KGHSH and CDR2 LQKENI. The length of the CDR3 is 14 residues.

The chain is built from TRBV5-4 and TRBJ1-6; D might be TRBD1 (6 bases). Germline loops: CDR1 SGHNT, CDR2 YYREEE (reference sequence). The CDR3 extends over 15 amino acids. Trimming pared 3 bases from V and 9 bases from J, leaving 16 bases between. The CDR3 protein is CASSSSGTYLSPLHF. CDR3 DNA sequence: TGTGCCAGCAGCTCGTCCGGGACATATCTTTCACCCCTCCACTTT.

The chain has TRBV5-1 and TRBJ2-1, with 10 bases identical to TRBD1. The germline V gene encodes CDR1 SGHRS and CDR2 YFSETQ. The CDR3 has 15 residues. V was clipped by 4 bases and J by 6 bases; unmatched bases: 7. CDR3 in DNA: TGCGCCAGCAGCCTCAGACAGGGGGCGGTCAATGAGCAGTTCTTC. It translates to CASSLRQGAVNEQFF.

This clone has more than one count but fewer than ten. The genes are TRBV6-1 and TRBJ1-2; a weak D match, TRBD1 (5 bases). The CDR3 contains 15 residues. V dropped 2 bases and J dropped 5 bases, with 15 bases sitting between them. Looked up from germline, CDR1 is MNHNS and CDR2 is SASEGT. The CDR3 DNA is TGTGCCAGCAGTGAATCAGGGATGTTAGGGTATGGCTACACCTTC. It codes for CASSESGMLGYGYTF.

The rearrangement links TRBV3-1 (or the pseudogene TRBV3-2) to TRBJ2-1; D unresolved. The CDR3 runs to 14 residues. Germline-derived CDR1 and CDR2 are LGHDT and YNNKEL (reference sequence). The V end lost 2 bases, the J end lost 5 bases, and 10 bases lay between the germline ends. The CDR3 bases are TGTGCCAGCAGCCAACGGTCACCTGACAATGAGCAGTTCTTC. Amino acid sequence: CASSQRSPDNEQFF.

The chain joins TRBV29-1 to TRBJ2-2; 7 bases map to TRBD1. Germline lookup yields CDR1 SQVTM and CDR2 ANQGSEA. This CDR3 is 15 amino acids long. Trimming removed 7 bases from V and 0 bases from J; junction bases left unmatched: 8. CDR3 in amino acids: CSGRPGTANTGELFF. The CDR3, as DNA: TGCAGCGGTCGACCCGGGACAGCGAACACCGGGGAGCTGTTTTTT.

The J gene is TRBJ2-6, the V gene TRBV14; D uncertain. This CDR3 comprises 16 residues. Trimming removed 6 bases at V and 1 base at J, with 13 bases between. Germline CDR1 reads SGHDN; CDR2 reads FVKESK. Here the CDR3 DNA reads TGTGCCAGCAGGAGAAGTAGCCCTTCTGGGGCCAACGTCCTGACTTTC. Translation: CASRRSSPSGANVLTF.